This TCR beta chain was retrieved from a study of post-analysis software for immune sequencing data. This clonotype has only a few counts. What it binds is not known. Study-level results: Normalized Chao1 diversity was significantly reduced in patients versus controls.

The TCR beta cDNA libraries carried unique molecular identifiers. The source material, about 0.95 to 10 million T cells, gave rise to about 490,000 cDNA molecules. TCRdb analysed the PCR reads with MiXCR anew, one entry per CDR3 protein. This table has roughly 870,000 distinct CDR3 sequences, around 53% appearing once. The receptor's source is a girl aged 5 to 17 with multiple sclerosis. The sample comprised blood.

CDR3 sequence reads: CSVRTPSGSYEQYF. The CDR3 DNA reads as TGCAGCGTTAGAACCCCTAGCGGGAGCTACGAGCAGTACTTC. The genes are TRBV29-1 and TRBJ2-7, with 10 bases that match TRBD2. V trimming: 5 bases; J trimming: 3 bases; junction bases outside the gene matches: 7. CDR1 SQVTM and CDR2 ANQGSEA come from the germline V gene. The CDR3 spans 14 residues.